The rows below give T cell receptor beta chains drawn from one sample of a study of cytomegalovirus exposure and HLA in healthy donors. The method was immunoSEQ multiplex PCR; TCRdb's version includes in-frame clones alone and lacks a portion of them. The profile covers 130,000 or so clones, with around four fifths appearing a single time and 2% to 2.5% taken by the ten largest. Material for sequencing was PBMCs. Receptors were obtained from a woman aged 40 to 50 in good health and CMV-seropositive. The CDR3 runs from the conserved cysteine through the conserved F or W. D genes are given only for firm matches. Size values are once, few and many counts, or a class for expanded clones, and some rows have none.

TGCGCCAGCAGCTTGGAGACAGGGGGGGCTGAAAAACTGTTTTTT	CASSLETGGAEKLFF	.	TRBV5-1	TRBJ1-4	TRBD1
TGTGCCAGCAGTGAGACCGGGACTAGCGGGAGAGGGGAGACCCAGTACTTC	CASSETGTSGRGETQYF	once	TRBV25-1	TRBJ2-5	TRBD2
TGTGCCAGCAGCTTGGTGGGCTCCGGGGAGCTGTTTTTT	CASSLVGSGELFF	.	TRBV7-7	TRBJ2-2	.
TGCGCCAGCAGCTTGGCTGTGGAGGGTTGGTATGGCTACACCTTC	CASSLAVEGWYGYTF	once	TRBV5-1	TRBJ1-2	.
TGTGTCAGAAGCTTAAATATCTGGACAGGGTCCACCGGGGAGCTGTTTTTT	CVRSLNIWTGSTGELFF	once	TRBV7-5	TRBJ2-2	.
TGTGCCAGCAGCCTACAGGGAGACACTGGAAACACCATATATTTT	CASSLQGDTGNTIYF	few	TRBV7-9	TRBJ1-3	.
TGTGCCAGCAGCTTAACAGCGAACACTGAAGCTTTCTTT	CASSLTANTEAFF	few	TRBV11-2	TRBJ1-1	.
TGTGCCAGCAGTGGGCCTCCGGGACAGGGGGCCATCTACGGCTACACCTTC	CASSGPPGQGAIYGYTF	few	TRBV6-1	TRBJ1-2	TRBD1
TGCGCCAGCAGTAATCAGGGGTCTTACGAGCAGTACTTC	CASSNQGSYEQYF	.	TRBV5-1	TRBJ2-7	.
TGTGCCAGCTCTGTAGGGGCAGGGAGCGGGGAAAAACTGTTTTTT	CASSVGAGSGEKLFF	.	TRBV6-6	TRBJ1-4	.
TGCGCCAGCAGCCCACCAGTATTGAACACTGAAGCTTTCTTT	CASSPPVLNTEAFF	.	TRBV4-3	TRBJ1-1	.
TGTGCCAGCAGCTTATTGGGACAGGGCACCGATGAGCAGTTCTTC	CASSLLGQGTDEQFF	few	TRBV7-3	TRBJ2-1	TRBD1
TGTGCCAGCAGTGACCAAAGGACAGGGTACGAGACACTGTTTTTT	CASSDQRTGYETLFF	.	TRBV6-4	TRBJ1-4	TRBD1
TGTGCCAGCAGCATATCAGGGTACACCGGGGAGCTGTTTTTT	CASSISGYTGELFF	.	TRBV9	TRBJ2-2	.
TGTGCCAGCAGCGACCGGACAGGGGAAGTTGGGACAGATACGCAGTATTTT	CASSDRTGEVGTDTQYF	once	TRBV9	TRBJ2-3	TRBD1
TGTGCCAGCTCACCCCAGGGGGCTGATGGCTACACCTTC	CASSPQGADGYTF	.	TRBV18	TRBJ1-2	TRBD1
TGTGCCAGCAGCTGGACTAGCGCGAGCTCCTACGAGCAGTACTTC	CASSWTSASSYEQYF	once	TRBV7-9	TRBJ2-7	TRBD2
TGTGCCAGTAGTAGGGGACAGGCTGGCACTGAAGCTTTCTTT	CASSRGQAGTEAFF	.	TRBV19	TRBJ1-1	TRBD1
TGTGCCAGCAGTTACACGGGACAACCGAAAGGAAATGAGCAGTTCTTC	CASSYTGQPKGNEQFF	few	TRBV6-5	TRBJ2-1	.
TGTGCCAGCAGCCCCAGATCTAGCGGGGGGGACACCGGGGAGCTGTTTTTT	CASSPRSSGGDTGELFF	.	TRBV9	TRBJ2-2	TRBD2